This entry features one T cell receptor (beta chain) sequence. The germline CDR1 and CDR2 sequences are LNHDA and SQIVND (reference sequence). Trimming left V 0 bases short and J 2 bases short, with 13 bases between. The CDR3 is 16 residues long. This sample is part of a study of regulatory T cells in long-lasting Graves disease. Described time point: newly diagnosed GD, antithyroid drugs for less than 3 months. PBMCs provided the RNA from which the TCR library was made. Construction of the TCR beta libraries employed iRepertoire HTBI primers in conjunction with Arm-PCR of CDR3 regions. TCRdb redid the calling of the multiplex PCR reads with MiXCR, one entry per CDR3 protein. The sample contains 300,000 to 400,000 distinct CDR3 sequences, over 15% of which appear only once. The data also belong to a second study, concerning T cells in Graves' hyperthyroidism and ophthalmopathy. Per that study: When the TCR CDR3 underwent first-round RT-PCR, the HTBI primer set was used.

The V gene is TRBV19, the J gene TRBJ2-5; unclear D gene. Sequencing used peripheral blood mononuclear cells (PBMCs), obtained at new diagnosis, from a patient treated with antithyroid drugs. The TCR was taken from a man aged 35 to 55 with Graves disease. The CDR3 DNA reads TGTGCCAGTAGTATAGAGGGGAAATGGGAACAAGAGACCCAGTACTTC. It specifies CASSIEGKWEQETQYF.